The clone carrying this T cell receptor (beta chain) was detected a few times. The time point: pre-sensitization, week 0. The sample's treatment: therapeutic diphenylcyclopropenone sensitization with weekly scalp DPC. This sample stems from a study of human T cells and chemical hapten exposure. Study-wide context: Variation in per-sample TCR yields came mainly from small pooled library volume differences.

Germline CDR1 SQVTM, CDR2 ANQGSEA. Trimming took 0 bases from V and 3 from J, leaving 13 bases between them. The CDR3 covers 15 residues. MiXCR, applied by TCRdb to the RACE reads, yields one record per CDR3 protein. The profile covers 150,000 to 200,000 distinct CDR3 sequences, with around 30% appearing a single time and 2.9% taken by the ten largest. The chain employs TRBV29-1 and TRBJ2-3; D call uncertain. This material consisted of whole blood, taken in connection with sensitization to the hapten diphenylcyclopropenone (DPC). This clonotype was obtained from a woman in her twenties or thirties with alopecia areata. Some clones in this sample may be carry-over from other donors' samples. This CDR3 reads CSVEDPGSTTDTQYF. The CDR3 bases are TGCAGCGTTGAAGATCCCGGGTCTACGACAGATACGCAGTATTTT.